Sequencing of this T cell receptor (beta chain) was carried out in a study of blood T cell repertoires in COVID-19. Using immunoSEQ multiplex PCR, the repertoire was profiled, and TCRdb retains in-frame clones only, with some absent. This sample has 100,000 or so clones, with approximately 92% found just once. V was pared by 3 bases and J by 3 bases, with 1 base of the junction left unmatched. CDR1 and CDR2 (germline): SNHLY, FYNNEI. The CDR3 length is 13 residues. Sequenced input: peripheral blood. The gene calls are TRBV2 and TRBJ1-2, with TRBD1 matching 7 bases. The clonotype comes from a woman older than 75 with acute or convalescent COVID-19. Here the CDR3 reads CASSEGQYYGYTF. The DNA for the CDR3 is TGTGCCAGCAGTGAGGGACAGTACTATGGCTACACCTTC. The entire variable domain, with the rest obtained from reference TRBV2 and TRBJ1-2, is as follows: EPEVTQTPSHQVTQMGQEVILRCVPISNHLYFYWYRQILGQKVEFLVSFYNNEISEKSEIFDDQFSVERPDGSNFTLKIRSTKLEDSAMYFCASSEGQYYGYTFGSGTRLTVV.